At least ten counts were recorded for the clone carrying this T cell receptor (beta chain). Its matching antigen is unknown. The time point denotes: newly diagnosed GD, antithyroid drugs for less than 3 months. PBMCs were the source of the RNA used for TCR sequencing. Patients were from an endocrinology department in Xi'an, China. With iRepertoire HTBI primers and Arm-PCR of CDR3 regions, TCR beta libraries were built. TCRdb re-analysed the multiplex PCR reads in MiXCR, keeping a single row per CDR3 protein. The sample lists 350,000 to 550,000 distinct CDR3 sequences, just under 15% seen once, with roughly 17% in the top ten. The junction had 10 bases not matched to a gene; V was cut back by 7 bases and J by 3 bases. The V gene's germline CDR1 is SEHNR and CDR2 FQNEAQ (reference sequence). This CDR3 contains 16 residues. The data originate from a study of regulatory T cells in long-lasting Graves disease. General study findings and limits: It was in persistent disease that TRBV28, TRBJ1-2 and TRBJ2-5 were favored.

Separately, the same data were catalogued under a study of T cells in Graves' hyperthyroidism and ophthalmopathy. From that study: The HTBI primer set served for first-round RT-PCR of the TCR CDR3. Most clonotypes expanded in thyroid above 0.001 were likewise present in blood.

V and J are TRBV7-9 and TRBJ2-5, with TRBD2 identical over 11 bases. This receptor was identified in a woman in her twenties or thirties with Graves disease. Sequenced material: peripheral blood mononuclear cells (PBMCs), taken at new diagnosis, from a patient treated with antithyroid drugs. For the CDR3, the DNA is TGTGCCAGCACCCCCTTAGCGGGAGGGAGGGAAGAGACCCAGTACTTC. This gives the protein CASTPLAGGREETQYF.